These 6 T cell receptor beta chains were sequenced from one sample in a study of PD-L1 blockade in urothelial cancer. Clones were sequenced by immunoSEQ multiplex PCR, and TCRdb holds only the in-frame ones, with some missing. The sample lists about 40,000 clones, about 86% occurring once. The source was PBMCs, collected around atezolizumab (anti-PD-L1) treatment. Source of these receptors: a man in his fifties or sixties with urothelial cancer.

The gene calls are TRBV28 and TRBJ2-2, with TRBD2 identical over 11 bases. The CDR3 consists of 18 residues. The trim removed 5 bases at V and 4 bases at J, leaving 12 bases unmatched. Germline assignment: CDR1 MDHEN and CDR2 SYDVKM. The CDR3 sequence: CASSPMTSGTLLTGELFF. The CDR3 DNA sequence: TGTGCCAGCAGTCCAATGACTAGCGGGACCCTACTCACCGGGGAGCTGTTTTTT.

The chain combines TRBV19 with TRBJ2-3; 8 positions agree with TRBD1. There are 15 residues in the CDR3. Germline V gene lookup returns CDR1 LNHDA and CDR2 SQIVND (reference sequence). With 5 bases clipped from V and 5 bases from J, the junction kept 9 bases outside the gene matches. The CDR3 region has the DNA TGTGCCAGTAGTCGACAGGGGCCAGGAGAAGATACGCAGTATTTT. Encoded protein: CASSRQGPGEDTQYF.

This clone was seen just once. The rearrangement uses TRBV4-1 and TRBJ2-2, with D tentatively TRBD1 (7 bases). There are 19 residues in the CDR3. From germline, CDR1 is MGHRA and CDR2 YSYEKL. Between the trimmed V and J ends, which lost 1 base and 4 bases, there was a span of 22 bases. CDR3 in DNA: TGCGCCAGCAGCCAAGGGGGGGTCCTGACAGGGATCGGCACCGGGGAGCTGTTTTTT. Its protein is CASSQGGVLTGIGTGELFF.

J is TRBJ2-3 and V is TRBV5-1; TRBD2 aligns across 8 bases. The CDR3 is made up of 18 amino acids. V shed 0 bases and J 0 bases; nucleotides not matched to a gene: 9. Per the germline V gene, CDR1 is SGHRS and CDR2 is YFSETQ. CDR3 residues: CASSLARGGPQSTDTQYF. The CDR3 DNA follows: TGCGCCAGCAGCTTGGCACGGGGGGGCCCTCAGAGCACAGATACGCAGTATTTT.

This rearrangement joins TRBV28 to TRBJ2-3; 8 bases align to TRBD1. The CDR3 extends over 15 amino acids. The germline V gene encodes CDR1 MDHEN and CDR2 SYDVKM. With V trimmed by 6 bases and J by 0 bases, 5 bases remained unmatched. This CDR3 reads CASSGDRPSTDTQYF. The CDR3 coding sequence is TGTGCCAGCAGCGGGGACAGGCCTAGCACAGATACGCAGTATTTT.

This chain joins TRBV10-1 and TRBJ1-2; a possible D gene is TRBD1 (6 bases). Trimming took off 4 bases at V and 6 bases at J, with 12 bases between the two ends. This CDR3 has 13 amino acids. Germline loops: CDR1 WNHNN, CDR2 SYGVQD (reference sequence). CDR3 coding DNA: TGCGCCAGCAGTGGTAACAGGGCCCATGGCTACACCTTC. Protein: CASSGNRAHGYTF.